This T cell receptor (beta chain) was documented in a study of cytomegalovirus exposure and HLA in healthy donors. There were likely unrecorded immune exposures, though donors were nominally healthy when sampled. Germline V lookup: CDR1 MRHNA, CDR2 SNTAGT. V gave up 2 bases and J gave up 2 bases, with 9 bases separating them. The length of the CDR3 is 14 residues. Study conclusions and caveats: Later on, an analysis showed TCR association rates differing by HLA locus, with DRB1 the most and HLA-C the fewest. HLA restriction was apparent for most CMV-associated TCR beta chains in a later analysis. In an earlier analysis, in several hundred donors, most V segments appeared productive either ~87% or ~30% of the time.

Note on this clone: The antigen is unknown.

PCR primers comprised 60 Vbeta and 13 Jbeta primers. The data were produced by immunoSEQ multiplex PCR, yet TCRdb's version contains in-frame clones alone and is incomplete. In the table there are 150,000 to 200,000 clones, roughly 65% of which are singletons. Sequenced material: PBMCs. The chain has TRBV6-4 and TRBJ1-2; D is perhaps TRBD1 (6 bases). The receptor was isolated from a young man in good health and CMV-seropositive. CDR3 in DNA: TGTGCCAGCAGTGACCGGACAGCCAACTATGGCTACACCTTC. As protein: CASSDRTANYGYTF.